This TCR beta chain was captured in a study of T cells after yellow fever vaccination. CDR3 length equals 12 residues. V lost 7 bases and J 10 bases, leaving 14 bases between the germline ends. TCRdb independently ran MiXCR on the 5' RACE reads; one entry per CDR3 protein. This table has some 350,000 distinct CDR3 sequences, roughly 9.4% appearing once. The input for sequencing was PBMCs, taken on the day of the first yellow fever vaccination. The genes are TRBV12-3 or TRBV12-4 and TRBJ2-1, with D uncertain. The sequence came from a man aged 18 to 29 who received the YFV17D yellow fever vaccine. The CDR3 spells CASTPLETEQFF. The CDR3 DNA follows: TGTGCCAGCACCCCTTTAGAGACCGAGCAGTTCTTC.